This T cell receptor (beta chain) was captured by sequencing in a study of blood T cells in healthy people across ages. Study conclusions and caveats: Strong correlation existed between TCR beta diversity and naive T cell percentage.

Through a sample-barcoded 5' primer and a J-beta primer mix, a second PCR was run for roughly 6 to 12 cycles. TCRdb processed the 5' RACE reads anew with MiXCR; each CDR3 protein has one entry. The profile covers 750,000 to 950,000 distinct CDR3 sequences, with roughly 28% appearing a single time and roughly a tenth taken by the ten largest. Details on this clonotype: Its antigen is unidentified. Relative to the germline gene, one junction end is altered; a read error may explain this.

The germline CDR1 and CDR2 sequences are SNHLY and FYNNEI. CDR3 length: 15 amino acids. Extractions gave at least 6 micrograms of total RNA per sample. The same data also went into a second study, on T cells of mothers and their children. As reported in that work: Samples came from three healthy Caucasian mothers and their six children. M1S, a second-PCR primer, added sample barcodes and 2-4 random nucleotides.

This TCR derives from a woman aged 40 to 50 in good health. The sequenced material came from blood. The V call is TRBV2, the J call TRBJ2-5; TRBD1 or TRBD2 may be the D gene (5 bases each). The CDR3 reads CAGSEGRGAGETQYF. CDR3 bases: TGTGCCGGCAGCGAGGGGAGAGGGGCAGGGGAGACCCAGTACTTC.